The next 6 T cell receptor beta chains were all read from a single sample in a study of chemoradiotherapy in HPV16-positive cancers. Sequencing used immunoSEQ multiplex PCR; TCRdb keeps in-frame clones, though not all of them. The sample lists around 53,000 clones; about nine tenths were seen once. Sample: blood, taken from a patient who underwent chemoradiotherapy. The receptors stem from a human donor with HPV-associated anogenital cancer.

This chain joins TRBV30 and TRBJ1-4, with 9 bases fitting TRBD1. The ends lost 4 bases at V and 11 bases at J; junction bases unmatched: 8. Germline V gene lookup returns CDR1 GTSNPN and CDR2 SVGIG (reference sequence). CDR3 length: 13 residues. The chain's CDR3 is CAWNRDRADKLFF. DNA for the CDR3: TGTGCCTGGAACCGGGACAGGGCGGACAAACTGTTTTTT.

The V and J genes are TRBV19 and TRBJ2-3; 15 nucleotides align to TRBD2. The CDR3 covers 20 residues. Germline V gene sequence: CDR1 LNHDA, CDR2 SQIVND (reference sequence). Trimming cost V 3 bases and J 3 bases; bases outside gene matches: 13. The CDR3 DNA is TGTGCCAGTAGTATCCAAGGACAGGGGGGGACTAGCGGGAGGACAGATACGCAGTATTTT. Its protein is CASSIQGQGGTSGRTDTQYF.

The table lists this clone with a few counts. This rearrangement joins TRBV7-2 to TRBJ2-7; D is tentatively TRBD1 or TRBD2 (6 bases each). V gave up 5 bases and J gave up 2 bases, with 16 bases separating them. CDR3 length: 15 residues. The germline V gene encodes CDR1 SGHTA and CDR2 FQGNSA. CDR3 nucleotide sequence: TGTGCCAGCAGCCAAAGGACCGGGGGCACCTACGAGCAGTACTTC. This encodes CASSQRTGGTYEQYF.

This clone was found once. Other DNA sequences within the sample encode an identical CDR3. The rearrangement links TRBV5-5 to TRBJ1-5, with D hard to call. The CDR3 covers 13 residues. Trimming took 0 bases from V and 5 from J, leaving 6 bases between them. Germline V gene lookup returns CDR1 SGHKS and CDR2 YYEKEE (reference sequence). The CDR3 sequence is CASSLEGHQPQHF. The CDR3 nucleotides read TGTGCCAGCAGCTTGGAAGGCCATCAGCCCCAGCATTTT.

The J gene is TRBJ1-2, the V gene TRBV7-9, with unresolved D. The CDR3 totals 14 residues. Between the trimmed V and J ends, which lost 0 bases and 8 bases, there was a span of 13 bases. Per the germline V gene, CDR1 is SEHNR and CDR2 is FQNEAQ (reference sequence). CDR3 protein: CASSLAARSEGYTF. CDR3 sequence (DNA): TGTGCCAGCAGCTTAGCAGCCAGGTCAGAGGGCTACACCTTC.

The genes are TRBV7-3 and TRBJ2-3; 12 nucleotides line up with TRBD2. The CDR3 has 21 amino acids. The ends lost 2 bases at V and 2 bases at J; junction bases unmatched: 17. CDR1 is SGHTA and CDR2 is FQGTGA in the germline V gene. This CDR3 is CASSLLPPGLAGNLLTDTQYF. CDR3 in DNA: TGTGCCAGCAGCTTACTACCCCCCGGACTAGCGGGGAACCTGCTCACAGATACGCAGTATTTT.